This TCR beta chain was documented in a study of beta chain features in type 1 diabetes. This CDR3 is built from 14 residues. Germline values: CDR1 KGHSH, CDR2 LQKENI. This clone appeared once. One end of the junction fails to match germline, which may point to a read error. Since all of the isolated RNA was reverse transcribed, expressed TCRB transcripts were what got sequenced. Profiled with immunoSEQ multiplex PCR; TCRdb holds only in-frame clones, not every one. This table has 250,000 to 350,000 clones, 14% appearing once. The sequence was collected from a man between 25 and 39 years old in good health. The sample was central memory CD4+ T cells from blood. The V gene is TRBV18, the J gene TRBJ2-3, with a tentative D call TRBD1 (6 bases). DNA of the CDR3: TGTGCCAGCTCTCCACAGGGCTTTCGGGATACGCAGTATTTT. This sequence encodes CASSPQGFRDTQYF.